One sample yielded the 16 T cell receptor beta chains listed below, sequenced in a study of CD8 T cells in ankylosing spondylitis. One entry per CDR3 protein results from TCRdb running MiXCR on the 5' RACE reads. Among around 150,000 distinct CDR3 sequences, about 18% were seen once, and the ten largest hold over 7%. The sequenced sample was blood, either unsorted or a sorted T cell fraction (not recorded which). The receptors were gathered from a male donor with ankylosing spondylitis or in good health (not recorded which).

A few counts support this clonotype. The chain recombines TRBV6-2 or TRBV6-3 with TRBJ2-7; 11 bases match TRBD2. Per germline, CDR1 MNHEY and CDR2 SVGEGT. The V gene end was trimmed by 6 bases and the J gene end by 5 bases; junction bases not matched to a gene: 9. The CDR3 spans 15 residues. CDR3: CASSSLAGEVDEQYF. In DNA form, the CDR3 reads TGTGCCAGCAGCTCACTAGCGGGAGAAGTTGACGAGCAGTACTTC.

With respect to this clonotype: This could be a read error, since a much larger clone is one nucleotide away. This chain connects TRBV5-1 to TRBJ2-3; D may be TRBD2 (6 bases). The CDR3 has 14 amino acids. Germline CDR1 reads SGHRS; CDR2 reads YFSETQ. V was clipped by 10 bases and J by 3 bases, with 18 bases between them. CDR3 loop: CASDRGISTDTQYF. The CDR3 DNA reads TGCGCCTCCGACCGGGGGATCTCGACAGATACGCAGTATTTT.

This clonotype was found many times. This chain joins TRBV20-1 and TRBJ2-7; TRBD2 is a possible D gene (5 bases). This CDR3 region has 15 residues. CDR1 and CDR2 from the germline V gene are DFQATT and SNEGSKA (reference sequence). Trimming removed 0 bases from V and 7 bases from J, with 19 bases in between. This CDR3 reads CSARDERSASGEQYF. CDR3 DNA sequence: TGCAGTGCTAGAGATGAGCGGTCGGCGTCGGGAGAGCAGTACTTC.

There are many counts of this clonotype. The junction and the germline gene differ at one end; a read error may be behind it. The chain employs TRBV12-3 or TRBV12-4 and TRBJ2-3; 7 bases map to TRBD2. This CDR3 comprises 15 residues. In nucleotides, the CDR3 is TGTACCAGCGGGAAACGGGAGTTGAGCCCAGATACGCAGTATTTT. Amino acids: CTSGKRELSPDTQYF.

In this sample, this clonotype turned up many times. The V gene is TRBV5-1, the J gene TRBJ2-3; D is uncertain. V lost 2 bases and J 0 bases, leaving 10 bases between the germline ends. The CDR3 length is 15 residues. Germline V gives CDR1 SGHRS, CDR2 YFSETQ. The CDR3 DNA sequence: TGCGCCAGCAGCTTCGGCGAATCTAGCACAGATACGCAGTATTTT. Its translation is CASSFGESSTDTQYF.

This clonotype showed up many times. The chain has TRBV5-1 and TRBJ2-2; D might be TRBD1 (6 bases). Germline V gene data show CDR1 as SGHRS and CDR2 as YFSETQ. Trimming removed 4 bases at V and 5 bases at J, with 12 bases between. The CDR3 is 14 residues long. The CDR3 spells CASSGTTGTGELFF. The DNA for the CDR3 is TGCGCCAGCAGCGGAACTACAGGGACCGGGGAGCTGTTTTTT.

The chain combines TRBV19 with TRBJ2-1; TRBD2 matches at 7 bases. Germline V gene data show CDR1 as LNHDA and CDR2 as SQIVND (reference sequence). This CDR3 contains 15 residues. J gave up 5 bases and V 8 bases, and 12 bases lay outside the gene matches. The CDR3 region has the DNA TGTGCCAGTGGCCTTCTAGCGGCAAAAAACAATGAGCAGTTCTTC. It codes for CASGLLAAKNNEQFF.

V and J are TRBV25-1 and TRBJ2-5, with D possibly being TRBD1 (6 bases). The CDR3 spans 13 residues. CDR1 is MGHDK and CDR2 is SYGVNS in the germline V gene. V was shortened by 7 bases and J by 7 bases, with 16 bases between the two germline ends. CDR3 amino acids: CASKPEGVATQYF. As DNA, the CDR3 is TGTGCCAGCAAGCCTGAGGGGGTGGCGACCCAGTACTTC.

At least ten counts were recorded for this clonotype. The chain has TRBV6-6 and TRBJ1-1; D not certain. Germline CDR1 reads MNHNY; CDR2 reads SVGAGI (reference sequence). Trimming stripped 2 bases from V and 4 bases from J, with 8 bases between. CDR3 length: 13 residues. The CDR3 loop reads CASSYEGRTEAFF. The CDR3 DNA sequence: TGTGCCAGCAGTTACGAGGGTCGCACTGAAGCTTTCTTT.

This clonotype has a count of ten or more. The chain recombines TRBV11-2 with TRBJ2-5, with D maybe TRBD2 (5 bases). The germline gives CDR1 SGHAT, CDR2 FQNNGV. Deletions cut 5 bases from V and 2 bases from J, with 15 bases between. CDR3 length equals 15 residues. CDR3 in amino acids: CASSAFARGQETQYF. As DNA, the CDR3 is TGTGCCAGCAGCGCCTTCGCCCGGGGTCAAGAGACCCAGTACTTC. Full variable domain (outside the CDR3, taken from reference TRBV11-2 and TRBJ2-5): EAGVAQSPRYKIIEKRQSVAFWCNPISGHATLYWYQQILGQGPKLLIQFQNNGVVDDSQLPKDRFSAERLKGVDSTLKIQPAKLEDSAVYLCASSAFARGQETQYFGPGTRLLVL.

The chain joins TRBV6-2 or TRBV6-3 to TRBJ1-1, with D possibly matching TRBD1 (6 bases). V was clipped by 2 bases and J by 4 bases, with 8 bases between them. This CDR3 comprises 13 residues. Germline assignment: CDR1 MNHEY and CDR2 SVGEGT. The chain's CDR3 is CASSYAGVTEAFF. The CDR3 region has the DNA TGTGCCAGCAGTTACGCAGGGGTCACTGAAGCTTTCTTT.

A few counts support this clonotype. The rearrangement links TRBV27 to TRBJ2-7; D tentatively fits TRBD1 or TRBD2 (5 bases each). Trimming took off 2 bases at V and 3 bases at J, with 14 bases between the two ends. The CDR3 totals 15 residues. Germline CDR1 MNHEY, CDR2 SMNVEV (reference sequence). The CDR3 loop reads CASSLRGGGSYEQYF. CDR3 bases: TGTGCCAGCAGTTTAAGGGGTGGGGGTAGCTACGAGCAGTACTTC.

In its sample, this clonotype was seen many times. The genes are TRBV2 and TRBJ2-3, with D perhaps TRBD2 (6 bases). The CDR3 covers 15 residues. V was shortened by 4 bases and J by 0 bases, with 11 bases between the two germline ends. CDR1 SNHLY and CDR2 FYNNEI come from the germline V gene. CDR3 loop: CASSVRDSSTDTQYF. The CDR3 region has the DNA TGTGCCAGCAGTGTACGGGACTCAAGCACAGATACGCAGTATTTT.

The sample holds many counts of this clonotype. The rearrangement links TRBV5-1 to TRBJ1-4; 12 nucleotides align to TRBD1. The germline V gene has CDR1 SGHRS and CDR2 YFSETQ. This CDR3 is 14 amino acids long. Trimming cost V 6 bases and J 7 bases; bases outside gene matches: 4. The DNA for the CDR3 is TGCGCCAGCAAAGGGACAGGGGGCGGTGAAAAACTGTTTTTT. This encodes CASKGTGGGEKLFF.

This chain uses TRBV29-1 with TRBJ1-2; no definite D call. Trimming pared 0 bases from V and 5 bases from J, leaving 25 bases between. This CDR3 is built from 18 residues. Germline lookup yields CDR1 SQVTM and CDR2 ANQGSEA. The CDR3 DNA is TGCAGCGTTGAAGATCCCAGGAGGGTCAGCAGGAGGCCATATGGCTACACCTTC. The encoded protein is CSVEDPRRVSRRPYGYTF.

This clonotype occurred many times. The chain uses TRBV12-3 or TRBV12-4 and TRBJ2-7, with 11 bases fitting TRBD1. The length of the CDR3 is 16 residues. J was trimmed by 1 base and V by 5 bases; bases with no gene match: 7. The CDR3 coding sequence is TGTGCCAGCAGTGGGGGGGACAGGGGGTCTTCCTACGAGCAGTACTTC. It is translated as CASSGGDRGSSYEQYF.